The T cell receptor beta chain described here comes from a study of T cells after yellow fever vaccination. Study in general: Fractions of low cell number were prepared using SMART-Seq v4 Ultra Low Input.

TCRdb reprocessed the 5' RACE reads with MiXCR, giving one entry per CDR3 protein. Of some 320,000 distinct CDR3 sequences listed, around 10% are singletons. With V trimmed by 4 bases and J by 3 bases, 8 bases remained unmatched. The CDR3 consists of 15 residues. CDR1 is DFQATT, CDR2 SNEGSKA, per germline (reference sequence). This clonotype was counted only a few times. The input for sequencing was CD4+ T cells sorted from PBMCs, taken 45 days after the yellow fever booster vaccination. The chain joins TRBV20-1 to TRBJ2-3, with 9 bases identical to TRBD2. The receptor's source is a man aged 18-30 years who received the YFV17D yellow fever vaccine. The CDR3 sequence: CSAIGAAGGTDTQYF. The CDR3 DNA is TGCAGTGCTATAGGAGCAGCGGGGGGAACAGATACGCAGTATTTT.